This TCR beta chain was retrieved from a study of patients and donors after allogeneic stem cell transplantation. This clonotype has a handful of counts. V was clipped by 4 bases and J by 3 bases, with 4 bases between them. The CDR3 consists of 12 residues. Germline V gene sequence: CDR1 SQVTM, CDR2 ANQGSEA. TCRdb reprocessed the RT-PCR reads via MiXCR and lists one record per CDR3 protein. The top ten clones hold less than 8.5% of a sample with 400,000 to 450,000 distinct CDR3 sequences, approximately 16% of them seen once. The chain employs TRBV29-1 and TRBJ2-6; D unresolved. The clonotype was recovered from a human donor who was either an allogeneic HSCT recipient or a stem cell or donor lymphocyte infusion donor (not recorded which). It is not recorded whose cells these are; they may come from a transplant donor. The sequencing input was blood, either unsorted or a sorted T cell fraction (not recorded which). The CDR3 loop is CSVAYGANVLTF. CDR3 in DNA: TGCAGCGTTGCTTATGGGGCCAACGTCCTGACTTTC.